This T cell receptor (beta chain) was identified in a study of radiation and T cells in renal cell carcinoma. Whole-study results and caveats: Top tumor clonotypes rose in blood 2 weeks post-radiation, then contracted.

About this clone: The antigen remains undetermined.

Treatment denoted: 15 Gy SBRT to primary tumor, nephrectomy 4 weeks later. Nephrectomy followed 15 Gy stereotactic body radiation by 4 weeks. The CDR3 has 12 amino acids. Sequenced by immunoSEQ multiplex PCR; TCRdb stores in-frame clones only, minus some. Among 15,000 to 20,000 clones listed, 50% to 70% were seen once. Specimen: tumor tissue, collected from a patient whose treatment included radiotherapy and nephrectomy. The chain recombines TRBV21-1 with TRBJ1-5. TRBV21-1 is assigned pseudogene status. The clonotype was recovered from a man aged 45-65 years with renal cell carcinoma. The CDR3 region is CASSVSNQPQHF. The CDR3 coding sequence is TGTGCCAGCAGCGTTAGTAATCAGCCCCAGCATTTT.